This T cell receptor (beta chain) was captured in a study of OX40 agonist ivuxolimab in advanced cancers. Produced via immunoSEQ multiplex PCR; TCRdb's table is partial and in-frame only. The sample records more than 50,000 clones, around 85% being singletons. This CDR3 comprises 12 residues. Between the trimmed V and J ends, which lost 3 bases and 4 bases, there was a span of 4 bases. Germline V lookup: CDR1 KGHSH, CDR2 LQKENI. The chain carries TRBV18 and TRBJ2-1, with D hard to call. The source was CD4+ or CD8+ T cells sorted from blood, collected in a trial of the OX40 agonist ivuxolimab. The sequence came from an adult with an advanced solid tumor such as melanoma, head and neck, liver or kidney cancer. CDR3 in amino acids: CASSPFYNEQFF. The CDR3 DNA reads as TGTGCCAGCTCACCTTTTTACAATGAGCAGTTCTTC.